The clone carrying this T cell receptor (beta chain) was seen more than once but under ten times. Its antigen remains unknown. TCRdb re-derived calls from the 5' RACE reads in MiXCR, one entry per CDR3 protein. The sample holds about 100,000 distinct CDR3 sequences; around 5.5% are singletons and the top ten take about an eighth. These data belong to a study of identical twins. The CDR3 runs 15 residues. CDR1 is SGHDN, CDR2 FVKESK, per germline. With V trimmed by 1 base and J by 10 bases, 7 bases remained unmatched. Study observations and caveats: In drawing conclusions, the study used cross-sectional statistical analysis and did not follow the same donors. Potential partial confounding of zero-insertion analyses by invariant MAIT and iNKT cells was noted.

This clonotype was obtained from a woman between 45 and 65 years old in good health. Specimen: memory T cells sorted from blood. The gene calls are TRBV14 and TRBJ2-1; 10 bases line up with TRBD2. The CDR3 protein is CASSQGLAGVGEQFF. CDR3 DNA: TGTGCCAGCAGCCAAGGGCTAGCGGGAGTCGGCGAGCAGTTCTTC.